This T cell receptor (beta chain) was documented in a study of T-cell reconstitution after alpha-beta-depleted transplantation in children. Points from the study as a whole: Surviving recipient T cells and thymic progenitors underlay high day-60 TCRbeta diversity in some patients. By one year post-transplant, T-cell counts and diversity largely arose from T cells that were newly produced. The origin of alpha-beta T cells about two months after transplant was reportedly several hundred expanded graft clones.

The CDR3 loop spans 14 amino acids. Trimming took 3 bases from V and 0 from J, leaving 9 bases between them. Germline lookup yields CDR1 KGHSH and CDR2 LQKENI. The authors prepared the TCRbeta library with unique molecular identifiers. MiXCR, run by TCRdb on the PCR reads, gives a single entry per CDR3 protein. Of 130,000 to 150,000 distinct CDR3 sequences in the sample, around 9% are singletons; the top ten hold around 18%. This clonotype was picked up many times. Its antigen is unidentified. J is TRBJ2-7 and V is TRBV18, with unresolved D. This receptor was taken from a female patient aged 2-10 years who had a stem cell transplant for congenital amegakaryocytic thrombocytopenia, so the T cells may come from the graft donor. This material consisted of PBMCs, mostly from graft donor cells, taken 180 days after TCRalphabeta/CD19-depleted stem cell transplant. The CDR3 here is CASSPGSSSYEQYF. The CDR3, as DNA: TGTGCCAGCTCACCGGGCAGTAGCTCCTACGAGCAGTACTTC.